The 15 T cell receptor beta chains presented below share a single source sample, sequenced in a study of cytomegalovirus exposure and HLA in healthy donors. Primers: 60 Vbeta forward and 13 Jbeta reverse. Only in-frame clones appear in the TCRdb table, and some are missing; sequencing was by immunoSEQ multiplex PCR. The data show about 220,000 clones, 82% seen once. The source material was PBMCs. Receptor source: a woman aged 40 to 50 in good health and CMV-seropositive.

The table lists this clone with a few counts. The V and J genes are TRBV5-1 and TRBJ2-2; perhaps TRBD2 as D (5 bases). This CDR3 contains 17 residues. V lost 7 bases and J lost 6, with 25 bases in between. Germline loops: CDR1 SGHRS, CDR2 YFSETQ. CDR3 amino acids: CASRDVYWTPSAGELFF. For the CDR3, the DNA is TGCGCCAGCCGAGACGTCTATTGGACTCCCTCGGCCGGGGAGCTGTTTTTT.

This chain joins TRBV6-1 and TRBJ1-3; 8 bases fit TRBD1. This CDR3 has 15 residues. Germline V gene sequence: CDR1 MNHNS, CDR2 SASEGT. V trimming: 6 bases; J trimming: 4 bases; junction bases outside the gene matches: 8. The CDR3 sequence is CASSPTTGAGNTIYF. Written as DNA, the CDR3 is TGTGCCAGCAGCCCCACGACAGGGGCAGGAAACACCATATATTTT.

The rearrangement links TRBV2 to TRBJ2-3; 10 bases line up with TRBD2. Germline V CDR1 and CDR2: SNHLY, FYNNEI. CDR3 length: 15 residues. V dropped 7 bases and J dropped 2; count of bases not matched to a gene: 6. The CDR3 DNA follows: TGTGCCAGCAAATCTAGCGGGGGTTACACAGATACGCAGTATTTT. Residues: CASKSSGGYTDTQYF.

The J gene is TRBJ1-6, the V gene TRBV15; D is ambiguous. This CDR3 comprises 15 residues. Trimming cost V 6 bases and J 9 bases, with 18 bases left between them. The V gene's germline CDR1 is LNHNV and CDR2 YYDKDF (reference sequence). The CDR3 region is CATSGGNQRISPLHF. In DNA, the CDR3 is TGTGCCACCAGTGGCGGGAATCAGAGAATTTCACCCCTCCACTTT.

This sequence joins TRBV4-3 and TRBJ2-7, with D perhaps matching TRBD2 (6 bases). CDR1 is LGHNA and CDR2 is YSLEER in the germline V gene. CDR3 size: 14 residues. The germline V and J ends were trimmed by 4 bases and 0 bases, with 10 bases remaining between them. As DNA, the CDR3 is TGCGCCAGCAGCCTTAGCGGTAGCTCCTACGAGCAGTACTTC. It translates to CASSLSGSSYEQYF.

This clone came up a few times. The V call is TRBV18, the J call TRBJ1-5; D possibly corresponds to TRBD1 (6 bases). The V end lost 5 bases, the J end lost 3 bases, and 14 bases lay between the germline ends. There are 15 residues in the CDR3. CDR1 is KGHSH, CDR2 LQKENI, per germline. CDR3 in DNA: TGTGCCAGCTCAGCCTCGACAGGACACAATCAGCCCCAGCATTTT. Protein product: CASSASTGHNQPQHF.

The rearrangement uses TRBV7-2 and TRBJ1-3; D ambiguous. The CDR3 runs 14 residues. Trimming removed 2 bases from V and 9 bases from J, with 14 bases in between. Germline loops: CDR1 SGHTA, CDR2 FQGNSA. CDR3 region: CASSLPRFLGTIYF. CDR3 in DNA: TGTGCCAGCAGCTTACCCAGGTTCCTGGGCACCATATATTTT.

The chain links TRBV4-2 to TRBJ1-6, with a weak D call TRBD1 (5 bases). The CDR3 loop spans 15 amino acids. Germline lookup yields CDR1 LGHNA and CDR2 YNFKEQ. Trimming took 1 base from V and 7 from J, leaving 11 bases between them. CDR3: CASSQAQGGNSPLHF. CDR3 in DNA: TGTGCCAGCAGCCAAGCTCAGGGAGGGAATTCACCCCTCCACTTT.

Of note for this clone: Compared with germline, one end of the junction differs, possibly owing to a read error. The rearrangement uses TRBV7-9 and TRBJ1-2; TRBD1 agrees at 12 bases. CDR3 length: 14 residues. Germline V CDR1 and CDR2: SEHNR, FQNEAQ (reference sequence). CDR3 loop: CSSSGGTGGDGYTF. CDR3 nucleotides: TGTTCCAGCAGCGGGGGGACAGGGGGCGATGGCTACACCTTC.

This clone occurred a few times. The chain combines TRBV19 with TRBJ1-1; the match to TRBD1 covers 7 bases. CDR1 is LNHDA and CDR2 is SQIVND in the germline V gene (reference sequence). The trim removed 6 bases at V and 0 bases at J, leaving 10 bases unmatched. The CDR3 runs 16 residues. The CDR3 here is CASSFGGGTVNTEAFF. The CDR3 nucleotides are TGTGCCAGTAGCTTTGGGGGTGGGACAGTGAACACTGAAGCTTTCTTT.

This clone was picked up a small number of times. The chain has TRBV7-9 and TRBJ2-2; D possibly corresponds to TRBD1 (6 bases). The CDR3 is 14 residues long. Trimming took 0 bases from V and 10 from J, leaving 12 bases between them. The germline CDR1 and CDR2 sequences are SEHNR and FQNEAQ (reference sequence). The CDR3 region is CASSLADSLAELFF. As DNA, the CDR3 is TGTGCCAGCAGCTTAGCGGACAGCTTGGCGGAGCTGTTTTTT.

The chain is built from TRBV7-9 and TRBJ1-4, with 7 bases lining up with TRBD1. Germline values: CDR1 SEHNR, CDR2 FQNEAQ (reference sequence). V shed 6 bases and J 6 bases; nucleotides not matched to a gene: 4. The CDR3 has 13 amino acids. CDR3 residues: CASSGTADEKLFF. The CDR3 DNA follows: TGTGCCAGCAGTGGGACAGCCGATGAAAAACTGTTTTTT.

The V and J genes are TRBV2 and TRBJ1-5; 9 nucleotides align to TRBD1. The CDR3 loop spans 14 amino acids. Germline CDR1 is SNHLY and CDR2 is FYNNEI. V was clipped by 4 bases and J by 4 bases; unmatched bases: 2. The CDR3 coding sequence is TGTGCCAGCAGTGGAGGGACAGGGAATCAGCCCCAGCATTTT. Translating it yields CASSGGTGNQPQHF.

The rearrangement links TRBV9 to TRBJ2-2, with 11 bases fitting TRBD1. Germline V lookup: CDR1 SGDLS, CDR2 YYNGEE. The J segment lost 1 base and the V segment lost 3 bases, leaving 2 bases of the junction unmatched. The CDR3 consists of 16 residues. CDR3 DNA sequence: TGTGCCAGCAGCGAGGGACAGGGGGTGAACACCGGGGAGCTGTTTTTT. Translating gives CASSEGQGVNTGELFF.

The CDR3 coding sequence is TGTGCCAGCAGTTACTCTGCGGGTATTTCACCCCTCCACTTT. Its translation is CASSYSAGISPLHF. The chain combines TRBV6-6 with TRBJ1-6, with no clear D. Trimming took 0 bases from V and 9 from J, leaving 9 bases between them. Germline V gene lookup returns CDR1 MNHNY and CDR2 SVGAGI (reference sequence). The CDR3 extends over 14 amino acids.